One and the same sample provided the 9 T cell receptor beta chains below, sequenced in a study of brain T cells in children with intractable seizures. Sequencing was performed with immunoSEQ multiplex PCR; in TCRdb, only in-frame clones are kept and a portion is missing. The sample consists of about 120,000 clones, roughly 94% of them appearing once. Sequenced material: peripheral blood, taken at surgery. Receptors were obtained from a boy in the first two years of life with hemimegalencephaly and intractable seizures.

V usage is TRBV5-1 and J usage is TRBJ1-2, with D maybe TRBD1 (6 bases). The CDR3 covers 12 residues. Between the trimmed V and J ends, which lost 4 bases and 8 bases, there was a span of 12 bases. Germline CDR1 and CDR2: SGHRS and YFSETQ. The CDR3 sequence is CASSRVQGGYTF. CDR3 coding DNA: TGCGCCAGCAGCCGAGTACAGGGCGGCTACACCTTC.

This clone was seen a single time. The chain has TRBV7-9 and TRBJ2-1, with D tentatively TRBD1 (7 bases). The CDR3 loop spans 16 amino acids. V was shortened by 5 bases and J by 5 bases, with 19 bases between the two germline ends. In germline, CDR1 is SEHNR, CDR2 FQNEAQ (reference sequence). CDR3 residues: CASSLSLGGTDNEQFF. CDR3 bases: TGTGCCAGCAGCCTTTCCCTAGGGGGGACAGACAATGAGCAGTTCTTC.

This clone was counted a single time. The chain employs TRBV7-3 and TRBJ2-1, with 9 bases matching TRBD2. The length of the CDR3 is 15 residues. Germline loops: CDR1 SGHTA, CDR2 FQGTGA. Germline trimming cut 3 bases from V and 7 bases from J; bases unmatched to any gene: 7. CDR3 in DNA: TGTGCCAGCAGCTTTTCCGCGGGAGGGTCAAATGAGCAGTTCTTC. It yields the protein CASSFSAGGSNEQFF.

The chain is built from TRBV6-2 or TRBV6-3 and TRBJ1-6; 8 bases are shared with TRBD1. Per the germline V gene, CDR1 is MNHEY and CDR2 is SVGEGT. V was clipped by 6 bases and J by 10 bases; unmatched bases: 8. This CDR3 comprises 14 residues. CDR3 sequence (DNA): TGTGCCAGCAGCCCACAGGGGGGCAGATCACCCCTCCACTTT. Residues: CASSPQGGRSPLHF.

This chain joins TRBV3-1 (or the pseudogene TRBV3-2) and TRBJ2-7; D remains unclear. This CDR3 comprises 14 residues. With 1 base removed from V and 4 bases from J, the gap between germline ends came to 11 bases. The germline gives CDR1 LGHDT, CDR2 YNNKEL (reference sequence). The DNA of the CDR3 is TGTGCCAGCAGCCAAGGCCGGGTAGCATACGAGCAGTACTTC. Translation gives CASSQGRVAYEQYF.

This sequence joins TRBV6-5 and TRBJ2-1; D is unresolved. This CDR3 is built from 15 residues. The V gene lost 4 bases and the J gene lost 6 bases, with 16 bases spanning the gap. Germline CDR1 and CDR2: MNHEY and SVGAGI. In DNA, the CDR3 is TGTGCCAGCAGTTCAAGACTCCCCACGGGCAATGAGCAGTTCTTC. This encodes CASSSRLPTGNEQFF.

This chain connects TRBV5-1 to TRBJ2-2, with 7 bases matching TRBD2. The ends lost 5 bases at V and 6 bases at J; junction bases unmatched: 10. The germline V gene encodes CDR1 SGHRS and CDR2 YFSETQ. The CDR3 covers 15 residues. CDR3 amino acids: CASREPREVPGELFF. The CDR3 DNA follows: TGCGCCAGCAGGGAACCCCGGGAGGTACCCGGGGAGCTGTTTTTT.

V is TRBV6-6 and J is TRBJ1-3; D is uncertain. V was trimmed by 5 bases and J by 0 bases, leaving 14 bases between them. The CDR3 is made up of 16 amino acids. Germline assignment: CDR1 MNHNY and CDR2 SVGAGI (reference sequence). For the CDR3, the DNA is TGTGCCAGCAGTCCCCTTGGTCTTAGCTCTGGAAACACCATATATTTT. It yields the protein CASSPLGLSSGNTIYF.

V and J are TRBV2 and TRBJ2-2; tentatively, D is TRBD1 or TRBD2 (5 bases each). This CDR3 is 14 amino acids long. Trimming pared 6 bases from V and 4 bases from J, leaving 12 bases between. Per germline, CDR1 SNHLY and CDR2 FYNNEI. This chain's CDR3 is CASRRDLGTGELFF. DNA for the CDR3: TGTGCCAGCAGGAGGGACCTAGGCACCGGGGAGCTGTTTTTT.